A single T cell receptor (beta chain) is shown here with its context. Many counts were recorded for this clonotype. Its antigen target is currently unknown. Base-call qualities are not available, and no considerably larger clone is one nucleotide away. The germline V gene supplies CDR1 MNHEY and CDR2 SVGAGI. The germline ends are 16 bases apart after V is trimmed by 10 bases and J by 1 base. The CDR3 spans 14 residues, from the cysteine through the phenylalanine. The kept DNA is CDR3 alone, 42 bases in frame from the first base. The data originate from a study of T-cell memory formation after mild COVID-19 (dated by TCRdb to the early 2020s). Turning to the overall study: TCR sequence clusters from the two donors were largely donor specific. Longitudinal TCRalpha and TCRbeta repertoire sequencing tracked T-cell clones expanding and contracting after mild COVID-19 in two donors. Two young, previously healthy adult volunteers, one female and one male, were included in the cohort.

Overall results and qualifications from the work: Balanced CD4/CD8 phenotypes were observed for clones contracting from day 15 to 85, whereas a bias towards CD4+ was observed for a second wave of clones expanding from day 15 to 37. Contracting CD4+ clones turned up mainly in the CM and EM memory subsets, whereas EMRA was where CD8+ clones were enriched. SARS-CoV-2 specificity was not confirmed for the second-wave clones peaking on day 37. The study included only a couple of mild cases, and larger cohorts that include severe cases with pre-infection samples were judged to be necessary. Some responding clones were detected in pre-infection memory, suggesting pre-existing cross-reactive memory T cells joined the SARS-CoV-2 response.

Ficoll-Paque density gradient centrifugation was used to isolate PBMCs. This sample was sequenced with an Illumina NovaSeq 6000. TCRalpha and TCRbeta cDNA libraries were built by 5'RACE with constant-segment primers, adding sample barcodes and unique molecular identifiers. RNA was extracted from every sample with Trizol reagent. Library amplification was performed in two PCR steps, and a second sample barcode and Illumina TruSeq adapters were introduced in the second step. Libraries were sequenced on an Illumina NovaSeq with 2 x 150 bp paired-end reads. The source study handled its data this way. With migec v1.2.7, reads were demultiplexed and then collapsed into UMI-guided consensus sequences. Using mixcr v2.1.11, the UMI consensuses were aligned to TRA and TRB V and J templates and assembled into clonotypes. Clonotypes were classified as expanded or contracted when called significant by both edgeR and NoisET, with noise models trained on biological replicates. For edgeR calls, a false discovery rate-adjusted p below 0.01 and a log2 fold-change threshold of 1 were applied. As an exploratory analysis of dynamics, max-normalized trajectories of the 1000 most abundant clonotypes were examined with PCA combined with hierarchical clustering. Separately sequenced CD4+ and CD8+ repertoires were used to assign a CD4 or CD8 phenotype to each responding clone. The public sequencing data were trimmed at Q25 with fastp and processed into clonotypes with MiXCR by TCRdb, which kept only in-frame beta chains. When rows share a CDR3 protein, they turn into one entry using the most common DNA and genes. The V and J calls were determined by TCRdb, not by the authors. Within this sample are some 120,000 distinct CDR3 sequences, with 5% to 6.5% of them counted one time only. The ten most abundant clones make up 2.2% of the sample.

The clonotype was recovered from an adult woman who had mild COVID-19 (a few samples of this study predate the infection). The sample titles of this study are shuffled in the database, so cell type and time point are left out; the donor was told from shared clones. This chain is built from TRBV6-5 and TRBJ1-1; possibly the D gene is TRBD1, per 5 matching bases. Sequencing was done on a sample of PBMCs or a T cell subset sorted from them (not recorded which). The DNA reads TGTGCCACCGCCAAACAGGCTTCGAACACTGAAGCTTTCTTT. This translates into CATAKQASNTEAFF.